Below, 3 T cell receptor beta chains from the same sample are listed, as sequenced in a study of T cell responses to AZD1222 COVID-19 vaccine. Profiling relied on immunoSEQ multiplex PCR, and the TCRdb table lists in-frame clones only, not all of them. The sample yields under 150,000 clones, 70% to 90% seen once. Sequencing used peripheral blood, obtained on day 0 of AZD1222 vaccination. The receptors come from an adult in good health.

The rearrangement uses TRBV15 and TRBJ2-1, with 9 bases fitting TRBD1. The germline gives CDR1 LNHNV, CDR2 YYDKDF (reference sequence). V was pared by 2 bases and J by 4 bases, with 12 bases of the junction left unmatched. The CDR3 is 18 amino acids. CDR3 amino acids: CATSRPPRQGVRYNEQFF. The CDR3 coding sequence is TGTGCCACCAGCAGACCTCCGCGACAGGGGGTGAGATACAATGAGCAGTTCTTC. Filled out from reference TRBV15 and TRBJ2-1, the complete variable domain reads DAMVIQNPRYQVTQFGKPVTLSCSQTLNHNVMYWYQQKSSQAPKLLFHYYDKDFNNEADTPDNFQSRRPNTSFCFLDIRSPGLGDTAMYLCATSRPPRQGVRYNEQFFGPGTRLTVL.

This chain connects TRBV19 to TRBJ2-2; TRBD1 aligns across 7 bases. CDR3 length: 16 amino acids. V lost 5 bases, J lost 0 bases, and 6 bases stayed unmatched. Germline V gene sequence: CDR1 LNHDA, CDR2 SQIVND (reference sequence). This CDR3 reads CASSSRDSSNTGELFF. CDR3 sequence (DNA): TGTGCCAGTAGTTCCCGGGACAGCTCGAACACCGGGGAGCTGTTTTTT.

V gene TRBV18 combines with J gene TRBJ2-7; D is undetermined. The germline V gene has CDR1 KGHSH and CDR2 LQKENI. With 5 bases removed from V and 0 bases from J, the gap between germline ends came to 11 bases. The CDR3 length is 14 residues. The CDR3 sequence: CASSALPGSYEQYF. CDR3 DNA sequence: TGTGCCAGCTCAGCTCTTCCGGGCTCCTACGAGCAGTACTTC.